The sequence of this T cell receptor beta chain was determined in a study of blood T cell repertoires in COVID-19. How the authors handled the data: Reference gene primers were amplified, and this amplification served to estimate nucleated cell counts. Sequenced by immunoSEQ multiplex PCR; TCRdb stores in-frame clones only, minus some. V and J calls and clone size come straight from that table; D and trimming were deduced from the DNA. The repertoire holds roughly 12,000 clones, with about 80% as singletons. V lost 5 bases, J lost 4 bases, and 14 bases lay in between. The germline gives CDR1 SQVTM, CDR2 ANQGSEA. The CDR3 covers 14 residues.

The source of this sequence is a man older than 75 with acute or convalescent COVID-19. The chain is built from TRBV29-1 and TRBJ1-4; D perhaps matches TRBD1 (6 bases). The sequencing input was peripheral blood. The CDR3 protein is CSVKDGGDNEKLFF. CDR3 bases: TGCAGCGTTAAGGATGGGGGCGATAATGAAAAACTGTTTTTT.